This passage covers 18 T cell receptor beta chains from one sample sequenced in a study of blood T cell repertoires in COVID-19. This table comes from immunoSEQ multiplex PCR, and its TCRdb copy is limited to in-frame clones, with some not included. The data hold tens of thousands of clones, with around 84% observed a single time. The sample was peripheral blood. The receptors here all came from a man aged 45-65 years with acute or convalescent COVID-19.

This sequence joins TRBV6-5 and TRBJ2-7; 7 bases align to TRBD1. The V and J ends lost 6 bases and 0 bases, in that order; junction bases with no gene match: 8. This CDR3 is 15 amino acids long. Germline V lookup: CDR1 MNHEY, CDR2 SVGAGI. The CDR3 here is CASSPGQANSYEQYF. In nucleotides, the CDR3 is TGTGCCAGCAGCCCAGGACAGGCGAACTCCTACGAGCAGTACTTC.

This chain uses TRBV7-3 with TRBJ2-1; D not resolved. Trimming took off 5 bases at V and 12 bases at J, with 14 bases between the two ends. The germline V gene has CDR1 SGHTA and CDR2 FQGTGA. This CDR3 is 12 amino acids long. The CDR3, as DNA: TGTGCCAGCAGCGAACCAAGTATGGCGCAGTTCTTC. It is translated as CASSEPSMAQFF.

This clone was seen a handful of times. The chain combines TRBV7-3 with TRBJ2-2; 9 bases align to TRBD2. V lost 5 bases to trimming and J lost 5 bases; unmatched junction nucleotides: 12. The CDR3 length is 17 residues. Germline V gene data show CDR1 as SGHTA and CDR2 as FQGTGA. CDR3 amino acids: CASSRGVLAGGTGELFF. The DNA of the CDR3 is TGTGCCAGCAGCCGCGGTGTACTAGCGGGCGGGACCGGGGAGCTGTTTTTT.

In DNA, the CDR3 is TGTGCCAGCTCACCGGGACAGGGTAGGGAAGCTTTCTTT. Its translation: CASSPGQGREAFF. V and J are TRBV18 and TRBJ1-1; 9 bases map to TRBD1. J was trimmed by 8 bases and V by 3 bases; bases with no gene match: 4. Germline lookup yields CDR1 KGHSH and CDR2 LQKENI. CDR3 length: 13 residues.

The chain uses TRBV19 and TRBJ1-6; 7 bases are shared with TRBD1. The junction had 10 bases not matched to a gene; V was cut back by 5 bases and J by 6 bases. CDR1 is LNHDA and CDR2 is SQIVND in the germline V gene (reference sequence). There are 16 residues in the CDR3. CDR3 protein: CASSRNWDSGNSPLHF. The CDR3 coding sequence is TGTGCCAGTAGTCGAAACTGGGACAGCGGTAATTCACCCCTCCACTTT.

CDR3 in amino acids: CASSLTGFSGNTIYF. Here the CDR3 DNA reads TGCGCCAGCAGTCTTACAGGGTTCTCTGGAAACACCATATATTTT. The chain uses TRBV5-1 and TRBJ1-3, with a possible D match to TRBD1 (6 bases). CDR1 is SGHRS and CDR2 is YFSETQ in the germline V gene. Trimming took off 5 bases at V and 0 bases at J, with 12 bases between the two ends. The CDR3 has 15 residues.

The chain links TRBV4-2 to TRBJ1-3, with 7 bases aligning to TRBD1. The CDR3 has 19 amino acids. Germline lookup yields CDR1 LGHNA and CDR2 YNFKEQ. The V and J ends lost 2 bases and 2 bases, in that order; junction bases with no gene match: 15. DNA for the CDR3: TGTGCCAGCAGCCAAATGGGACAGATCTACAACGCGGCTGGAAACACCATATATTTT. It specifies CASSQMGQIYNAAGNTIYF.

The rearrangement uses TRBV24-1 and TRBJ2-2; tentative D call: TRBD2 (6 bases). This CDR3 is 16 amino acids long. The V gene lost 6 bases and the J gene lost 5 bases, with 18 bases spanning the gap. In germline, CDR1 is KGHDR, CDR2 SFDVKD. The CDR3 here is CATSSSLAPVTGELFF. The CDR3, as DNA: TGTGCCACCAGTTCGAGCCTAGCGCCCGTAACCGGGGAGCTGTTTTTT.

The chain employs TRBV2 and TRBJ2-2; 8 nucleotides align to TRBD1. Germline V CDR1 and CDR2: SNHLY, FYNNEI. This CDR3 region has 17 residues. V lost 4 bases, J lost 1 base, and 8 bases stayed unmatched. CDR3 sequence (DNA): TGTGCCAGCAGTGTCACTCGGACAGGGAAGAACACCGGGGAGCTGTTTTTT. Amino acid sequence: CASSVTRTGKNTGELFF.

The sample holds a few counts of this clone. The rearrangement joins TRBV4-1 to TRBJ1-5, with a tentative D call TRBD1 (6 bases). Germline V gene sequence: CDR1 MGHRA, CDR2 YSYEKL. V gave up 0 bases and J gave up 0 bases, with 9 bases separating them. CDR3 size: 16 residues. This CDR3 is CASSQETGYSNQPQHF. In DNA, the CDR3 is TGCGCCAGCAGCCAAGAGACAGGCTATAGCAATCAGCCCCAGCATTTT.

CDR3: CASSLAGQGAREQYF. CDR3 nucleotides: TGTGCCAGCAGCTTAGCGGGACAGGGGGCCCGTGAGCAGTACTTC. The V and J genes are TRBV11-2 and TRBJ2-7; 12 positions agree with TRBD1. J gave up 7 bases and V 1 base, and 5 bases lay outside the gene matches. Germline values: CDR1 SGHAT, CDR2 FQNNGV. This CDR3 is built from 15 residues.

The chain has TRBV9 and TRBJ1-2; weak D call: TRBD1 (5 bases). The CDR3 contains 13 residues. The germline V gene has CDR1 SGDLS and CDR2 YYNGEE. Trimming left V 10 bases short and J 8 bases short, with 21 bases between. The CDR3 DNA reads TGTGCCGTGAAGGGGACGGTCGGGGGAGGCTACACCTTC. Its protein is CAVKGTVGGGYTF.

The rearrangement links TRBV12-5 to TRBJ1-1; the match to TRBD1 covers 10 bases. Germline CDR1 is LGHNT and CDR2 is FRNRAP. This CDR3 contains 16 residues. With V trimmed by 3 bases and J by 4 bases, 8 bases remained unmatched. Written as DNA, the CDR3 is TGTGCTAGTGGTTTCTCGGGACAGGGGAGAGGCACTGAAGCTTTCTTT. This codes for CASGFSGQGRGTEAFF.

The CDR3 DNA reads as TGTGCCTGGAGCAGGGGGCGCGTCTATGGCTACACCTTC. It codes for CAWSRGRVYGYTF. The rearrangement uses TRBV30 and TRBJ1-2; TRBD1 matches 8 bases. The CDR3 spans 13 residues. CDR1 is GTSNPN and CDR2 is SVGIG in the germline V gene (reference sequence). V was clipped by 3 bases and J by 4 bases; unmatched bases: 4.

CDR3 in DNA: TGTGCCAGCAGTCCCTCCCCGGGGGGCGCGACTAGCGGGGTATGGGAGACCCAGTACTTC. The encoded protein is CASSPSPGGATSGVWETQYF. J is TRBJ2-5 and V is TRBV6-6; 11 bases align to TRBD2. V shed 5 bases and J 5 bases; nucleotides not matched to a gene: 22. The CDR3 covers 20 residues. Germline CDR1 reads MNHNY; CDR2 reads SVGAGI (reference sequence).

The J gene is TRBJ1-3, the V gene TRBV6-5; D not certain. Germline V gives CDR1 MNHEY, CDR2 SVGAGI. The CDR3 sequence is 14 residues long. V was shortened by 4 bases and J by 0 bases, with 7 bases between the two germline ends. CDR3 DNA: TGTGCCAGCAGTTTCGCGGGCTCTGGAAACACCATATATTTT. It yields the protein CASSFAGSGNTIYF.

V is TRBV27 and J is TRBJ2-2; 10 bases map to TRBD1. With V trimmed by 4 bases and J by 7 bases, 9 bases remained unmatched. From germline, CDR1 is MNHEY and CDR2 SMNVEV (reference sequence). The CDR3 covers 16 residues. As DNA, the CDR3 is TGTGCCAGCAGTTCGGGACAGGGGAATTGGATCGGGGAGCTGTTTTTT. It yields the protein CASSSGQGNWIGELFF.

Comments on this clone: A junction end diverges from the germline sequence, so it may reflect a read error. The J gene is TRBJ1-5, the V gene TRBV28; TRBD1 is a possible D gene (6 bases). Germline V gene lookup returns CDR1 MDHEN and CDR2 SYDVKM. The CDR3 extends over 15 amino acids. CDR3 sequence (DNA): TGTGCCAGCAGTTCCCAGGGGACGAGCAGTCAGCCCCAGCATTTT. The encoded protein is CASSSQGTSSQPQHF.